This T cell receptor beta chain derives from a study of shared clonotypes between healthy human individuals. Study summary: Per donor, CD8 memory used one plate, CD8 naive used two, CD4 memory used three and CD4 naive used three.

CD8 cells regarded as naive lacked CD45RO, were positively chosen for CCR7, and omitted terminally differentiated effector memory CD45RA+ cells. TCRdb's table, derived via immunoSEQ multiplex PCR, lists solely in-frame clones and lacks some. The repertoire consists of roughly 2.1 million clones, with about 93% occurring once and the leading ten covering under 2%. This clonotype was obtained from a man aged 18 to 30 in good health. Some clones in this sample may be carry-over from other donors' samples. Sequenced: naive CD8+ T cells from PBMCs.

CDR3 loop: CATSRSKGYEQYF. CDR3 nucleotide sequence: TGTGCCACCAGCAGGTCAAAGGGGTACGAGCAGTACTTC. The chain carries TRBV15 and TRBJ2-7; weak D call: TRBD1 (5 bases). Germline CDR1 and CDR2: LNHNV and YYDKDF (reference sequence). The ends were cut back, 3 bases at V and 4 bases at J, with 10 bases in the middle. The CDR3 contains 13 residues.